The present T cell receptor beta chain was sequenced within a study of T-cell memory formation after mild COVID-19. CDR3 length: 16 amino acids. Germline trimming cut 6 bases from V and 6 bases from J; bases unmatched to any gene: 14. From germline, CDR1 is MNHEY and CDR2 SVGAGI. A single record per CDR3 protein comes from TCRdb applying MiXCR to the 5' RACE reads. The table records 470,000 or so distinct CDR3 sequences, 15% to 20% of them present only once. This clonotype was observed a handful of times. This clonotype originated in a man aged 18 to 30 who had mild COVID-19 (a few samples of this study predate the infection). Cell type and time point are not known. V and J are TRBV6-5 and TRBJ2-3, with 8 bases that match TRBD2. The sample taken for sequencing was PBMCs or a T cell subset sorted from them (not recorded which). CDR3 sequence reads: CASRGGVAGTRDTQYF. DNA for the CDR3: TGTGCCAGCAGAGGTGGGGTAGCGGGGACTCGGGATACGCAGTATTTT.